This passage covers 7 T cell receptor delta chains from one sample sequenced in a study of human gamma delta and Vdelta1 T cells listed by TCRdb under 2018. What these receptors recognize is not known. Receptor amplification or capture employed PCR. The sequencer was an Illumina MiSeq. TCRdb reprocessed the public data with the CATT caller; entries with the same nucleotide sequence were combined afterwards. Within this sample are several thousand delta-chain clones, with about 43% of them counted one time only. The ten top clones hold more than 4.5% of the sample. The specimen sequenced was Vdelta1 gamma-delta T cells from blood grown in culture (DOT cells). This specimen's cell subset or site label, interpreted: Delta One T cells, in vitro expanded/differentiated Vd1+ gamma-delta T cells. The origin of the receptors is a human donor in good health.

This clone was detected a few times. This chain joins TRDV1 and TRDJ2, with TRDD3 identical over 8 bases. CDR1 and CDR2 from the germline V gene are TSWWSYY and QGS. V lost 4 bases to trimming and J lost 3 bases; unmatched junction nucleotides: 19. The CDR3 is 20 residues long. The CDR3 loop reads CALGAREGPTLWGMTAQLFF. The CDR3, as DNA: TGTGCTCTTGGGGCCCGAGAGGGACCTACCCTCTGGGGGATGACAGCACAACTCTTCTTT.

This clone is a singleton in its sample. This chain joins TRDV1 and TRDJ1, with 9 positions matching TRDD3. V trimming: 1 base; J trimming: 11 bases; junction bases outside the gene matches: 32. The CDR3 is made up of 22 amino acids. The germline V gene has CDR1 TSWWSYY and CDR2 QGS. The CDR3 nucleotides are TGTGCTCTTGGGGAACGCTACGTTGCCAGGAAGTCCAACAGGACTGGGGGAGATGAGCTCATCTTT. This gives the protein CALGERYVARKSNRTGGDELIF.

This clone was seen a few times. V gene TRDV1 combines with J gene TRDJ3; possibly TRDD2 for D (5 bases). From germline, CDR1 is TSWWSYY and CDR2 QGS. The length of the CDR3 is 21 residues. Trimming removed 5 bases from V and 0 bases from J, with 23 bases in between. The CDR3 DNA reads TGTGCTCTTGGGACCCCGGGTCTACCCCTTCTGGACTCCTGGGACACCCGACAGATGTTTTTC. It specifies CALGTPGLPLLDSWDTRQMFF.

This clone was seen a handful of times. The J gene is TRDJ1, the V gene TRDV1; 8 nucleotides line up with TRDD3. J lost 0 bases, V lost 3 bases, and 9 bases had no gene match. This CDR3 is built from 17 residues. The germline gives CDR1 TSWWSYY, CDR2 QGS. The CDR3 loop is CALGDRSTGGYTDKLIF. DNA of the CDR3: TGTGCTCTTGGGGACAGGAGTACTGGGGGGTACACCGATAAACTCATCTTT.

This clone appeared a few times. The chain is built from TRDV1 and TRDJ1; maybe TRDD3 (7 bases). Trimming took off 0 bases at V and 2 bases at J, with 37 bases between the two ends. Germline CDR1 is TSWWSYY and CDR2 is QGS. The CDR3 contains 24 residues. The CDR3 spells CALGELGPTFRPLGTDGRTDKLIF. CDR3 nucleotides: TGTGCTCTTGGGGAACTGGGTCCTACTTTTCGCCCACTGGGGACCGACGGTCGTACCGATAAACTCATCTTT.

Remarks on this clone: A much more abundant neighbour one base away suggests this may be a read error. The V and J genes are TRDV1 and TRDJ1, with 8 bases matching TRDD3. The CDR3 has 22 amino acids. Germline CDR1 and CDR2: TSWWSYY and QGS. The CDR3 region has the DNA TGTGCTCTTGGGCCCCGATCCCGAATTCTTACTGGGGGTCCGCCGTACACCGATAAACGCATCTTT. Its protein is CALGPRSRILTGGPPYTDKRIF.

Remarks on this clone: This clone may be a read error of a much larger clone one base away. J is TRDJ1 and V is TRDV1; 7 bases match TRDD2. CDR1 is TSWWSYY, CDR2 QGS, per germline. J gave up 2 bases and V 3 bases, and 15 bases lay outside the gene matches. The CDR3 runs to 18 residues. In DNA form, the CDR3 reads TGTGCTCTTGGGGATTTCCTACGGCCTTGCCTTGGGACCGATAAACTCATCTTT. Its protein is CALGDFLRPCLGTDKLIF.